This is a list of T cell receptor beta chains from one sample in a study of cytomegalovirus exposure and HLA in healthy donors. TCRdb keeps only in-frame clones here, not all; method: immunoSEQ multiplex PCR. The sample includes 150,000 to 200,000 clones, about 85% of them seen just once. Input material: PBMCs. These receptors all stem from a man younger than 35 in good health and CMV-seropositive. Each CDR3 is given with its conserved first and last residue. Fields, in order: V gene, D gene, J gene, clone size, CDR3 protein, CDR3 DNA. The D gene is left open where the match is weak. A clone size is listed for some rows: how often the clone was seen (once, few, many), or a class if it is expanded.

V: TRBV19
D: TRBD1
J: TRBJ2-7
size: -
CDR3: CASRLRQGYEQYF
DNA: TGTGCCAGTAGGCTGAGACAGGGCTACGAGCAGTACTTC

V: TRBV7-9
D: -
J: TRBJ1-1
size: -
CDR3: CASSLAQNTEAFF
DNA: TGTGCCAGCAGCTTAGCCCAGAACACTGAAGCTTTCTTT

V: TRBV29-1
D: TRBD1
J: TRBJ2-7
size: -
CDR3: CSVGGQGNLYEQYF
DNA: TGCAGCGTCGGGGGACAGGGTAACCTCTACGAGCAGTACTTC

V: TRBV6-1
D: -
J: TRBJ2-7
size: -
CDR3: CASSSTQGEQYF
DNA: TGTGCCAGCAGCTCGACCCAGGGCGAGCAGTACTTC

V: TRBV9
D: TRBD2
J: TRBJ2-7
size: -
CDR3: CASSVGGLAGAEQYF
DNA: TGTGCCAGCAGCGTAGGTGGACTAGCGGGAGCCGAGCAGTACTTC

V: TRBV10-1
D: -
J: TRBJ1-6
size: -
CDR3: CASIAGAGLNNSPLHF
DNA: TGCGCCAGCATAGCTGGGGCAGGGCTGAATAATTCACCCCTCCACTTT

V: TRBV2
D: -
J: TRBJ1-4
size: -
CDR3: CASRRGGNEKLFF
DNA: TGTGCCAGCCGCCGGGGGGGCAATGAAAAACTGTTTTTT

V: TRBV18
D: TRBD2
J: TRBJ2-3
size: once
CDR3: CASHPASGAPDTQYF
DNA: TGTGCCAGCCACCCCGCTAGCGGGGCACCAGATACGCAGTATTTT

V: TRBV11-1
D: TRBD1
J: TRBJ1-6
size: -
CDR3: CASSLTGVHSPLHF
DNA: TGTGCCAGCAGCTTGACAGGGGTCCATTCACCCCTCCACTTT

V: TRBV6-5
D: TRBD1
J: TRBJ2-1
size: -
CDR3: CASSPLQGDNEQFF
DNA: TGTGCCAGCAGCCCACTCCAGGGGGACAATGAGCAGTTCTTC

V: TRBV28
D: -
J: TRBJ1-1
size: -
CDR3: CASSLNPNMNTEAFF
DNA: TGTGCCAGCAGTTTAAACCCGAACATGAACACTGAAGCTTTCTTT

V: TRBV19
D: TRBD2
J: TRBJ2-5
size: -
CDR3: CASSITSGGETQYF
DNA: TGTGCCAGTAGTATTACTAGCGGGGGGGAGACCCAGTACTTC

V: TRBV18
D: -
J: TRBJ2-7
size: -
CDR3: CASSTRTDYEQYF
DNA: TGTGCCAGCTCAACCAGGACAGACTACGAGCAGTACTTC

V: TRBV5-1
D: -
J: TRBJ1-1
size: few
CDR3: CASSLSAGLAYEAFF
DNA: TGCGCCAGCAGCTTGTCTGCGGGCCTCGCTTATGAAGCTTTCTTT

V: TRBV9
D: -
J: TRBJ2-1
size: -
CDR3: CASSPYMEGSSYNEQFF
DNA: TGTGCCAGCAGCCCATACATGGAGGGGAGCTCCTACAATGAGCAGTTCTTC

V: TRBV27
D: -
J: TRBJ1-1
size: -
CDR3: CASSFPGGAEAFF
DNA: TGTGCCAGCAGTTTTCCTGGGGGGGCTGAAGCTTTCTTT

V: TRBV28
D: TRBD1
J: TRBJ2-5
size: -
CDR3: CASSPDRGGETQYF
DNA: TGTGCCAGCAGTCCGGACAGGGGAGGGGAGACCCAGTACTTC

V: TRBV29-1
D: TRBD2
J: TRBJ2-3
size: -
CDR3: CSVAVAGGPTDTQYF
DNA: TGCAGCGTTGCTGTAGCGGGAGGGCCCACAGATACGCAGTATTTT

V: TRBV19
D: -
J: TRBJ1-5
size: few
CDR3: CATSDSPYSNQPQHF
DNA: TGTGCCACCTCAGACAGTCCCTATAGCAATCAGCCCCAGCATTTT

V: TRBV7-9
D: TRBD1
J: TRBJ1-5
size: -
CDR3: CASSLTGDGQPQHF
DNA: TGTGCCAGCAGCTTAACAGGGGATGGCCAGCCCCAGCATTTT

V: TRBV2
D: -
J: TRBJ1-5
size: -
CDR3: CASSESAGRQPQHF
DNA: TGTGCCAGCAGTGAATCGGCAGGGCGGCAGCCCCAGCATTTT

V: TRBV2
D: TRBD1
J: TRBJ2-5
size: -
CDR3: CARTSGQGEETQYF
DNA: TGTGCCAGGACCTCGGGACAGGGGGAAGAGACCCAGTACTTC

V: TRBV9
D: TRBD2
J: TRBJ2-1
size: -
CDR3: CASSGGLGTSGDEQFF
DNA: TGTGCCAGCAGCGGGGGATTAGGGACTAGCGGGGATGAGCAGTTCTTC

V: TRBV27
D: TRBD2
J: TRBJ2-3
size: -
CDR3: CASSLAASGGDTQYF
DNA: TGTGCCAGCAGTCTAGCGGCTAGCGGGGGAGATACGCAGTATTTT

V: TRBV5-1
D: TRBD2
J: TRBJ2-6
size: -
CDR3: CASSGEGSGANVLTF
DNA: TGCGCCAGCAGCGGGGAGGGATCTGGGGCCAACGTCCTGACTTTC

V: TRBV7-8
D: TRBD1
J: TRBJ2-6
size: once
CDR3: CASSSLRTGGSSGANVLTF
DNA: TGTGCCAGCAGCTCTCTGAGGACAGGGGGAAGCTCTGGGGCCAACGTCCTGACTTTC

V: TRBV18
D: -
J: TRBJ2-1
size: -
CDR3: CASSRTGNEQFF
DNA: TGTGCCAGCTCACGAACCGGGAATGAGCAGTTCTTC

V: TRBV11-2
D: -
J: TRBJ1-2
size: -
CDR3: CASSDQVYGYTF
DNA: TGTGCCAGCAGCGACCAGGTCTATGGCTACACCTTC

V: TRBV5-6
D: -
J: TRBJ1-3
size: -
CDR3: CASSPWRISSGNTIYF
DNA: TGTGCCAGCAGCCCATGGAGGATCAGCTCTGGAAACACCATATATTTT

V: TRBV6-5
D: -
J: TRBJ2-7
size: -
CDR3: CASSYSPGDEQYF
DNA: TGTGCCAGCAGTTACTCCCCGGGGGACGAGCAGTACTTC

V: TRBV2
D: -
J: TRBJ2-1
size: -
CDR3: CASSAGVYNEQFF
DNA: TGTGCCAGCAGCGCAGGGGTTTACAATGAGCAGTTCTTC

V: TRBV7-9
D: -
J: TRBJ1-2
size: -
CDR3: CASSLTGDGYTF
DNA: TGTGCCAGCAGCTTGACAGGAGATGGCTACACCTTC

V: TRBV10-2
D: TRBD2
J: TRBJ2-3
size: few
CDR3: CASGPAGVNTQYF
DNA: TGCGCCAGCGGCCCAGCGGGAGTTAATACGCAGTATTTT

V: TRBV2
D: -
J: TRBJ2-5
size: -
CDR3: CASSEEGGIETQYF
DNA: TGTGCCAGCAGTGAGGAAGGGGGAATAGAGACCCAGTACTTC

V: TRBV6-1
D: -
J: TRBJ1-5
size: -
CDR3: CASSERTLGAQPQHF
DNA: TGTGCCAGCAGTGAAAGGACCTTAGGGGCTCAGCCCCAGCATTTT

V: TRBV7-3
D: -
J: TRBJ2-5
size: -
CDR3: CASSLTPLGGRQYF
DNA: TGTGCCAGCAGCTTAACCCCGCTCGGTGGGCGCCAGTACTTC

V: TRBV7-9
D: TRBD1
J: TRBJ1-1
size: -
CDR3: CASSLGTGIRNTEAFF
DNA: TGTGCCAGCAGCTTGGGGACAGGAATTAGGAACACTGAAGCTTTCTTT

V: TRBV9
D: -
J: TRBJ2-5
size: -
CDR3: CASSLEDSQETQYF
DNA: TGTGCCAGCAGCCTAGAGGACAGCCAAGAGACCCAGTACTTC

V: TRBV13
D: TRBD1
J: TRBJ1-5
size: -
CDR3: CASSLGQGISNQPQHF
DNA: TGTGCCAGCAGCTTAGGACAGGGGATTTCCAATCAGCCCCAGCATTTT

V: TRBV6-9
D: -
J: TRBJ1-5
size: -
CDR3: CASSSLGSYPWRGQPQHF
DNA: TGTGCCAGCAGTTCCCTGGGGTCCTACCCGTGGCGGGGGCAGCCCCAGCATTTT

V: TRBV5-4
D: -
J: TRBJ2-3
size: -
CDR3: CASSPIGGSTDTQYF
DNA: TGTGCCAGCAGCCCGATCGGGGGAAGCACAGATACGCAGTATTTT

V: TRBV9
D: TRBD1
J: TRBJ1-4
size: -
CDR3: CASSVGSRTGEKLFF
DNA: TGTGCCAGCAGCGTAGGGTCTAGGACAGGTGAAAAACTGTTTTTT

V: TRBV5-1
D: -
J: TRBJ2-6
size: -
CDR3: CASSIGDSGANVLTF
DNA: TGCGCCAGCAGCATCGGAGACTCTGGGGCCAACGTCCTGACTTTC

V: TRBV9
D: -
J: TRBJ2-3
size: -
CDR3: CASSSPMLESTDTQYF
DNA: TGTGCCAGCAGCTCCCCGATGTTGGAGAGCACAGATACGCAGTATTTT

V: TRBV28
D: -
J: TRBJ2-7
size: -
CDR3: CASKPTNYDEQYF
DNA: TGTGCCAGCAAACCGACCAACTACGACGAGCAGTACTTC

V: TRBV18
D: TRBD1
J: TRBJ1-2
size: once
CDR3: CASSPRTGTPYGYTF
DNA: TGTGCCAGCTCACCCCGGACAGGGACACCCTATGGCTACACCTTC